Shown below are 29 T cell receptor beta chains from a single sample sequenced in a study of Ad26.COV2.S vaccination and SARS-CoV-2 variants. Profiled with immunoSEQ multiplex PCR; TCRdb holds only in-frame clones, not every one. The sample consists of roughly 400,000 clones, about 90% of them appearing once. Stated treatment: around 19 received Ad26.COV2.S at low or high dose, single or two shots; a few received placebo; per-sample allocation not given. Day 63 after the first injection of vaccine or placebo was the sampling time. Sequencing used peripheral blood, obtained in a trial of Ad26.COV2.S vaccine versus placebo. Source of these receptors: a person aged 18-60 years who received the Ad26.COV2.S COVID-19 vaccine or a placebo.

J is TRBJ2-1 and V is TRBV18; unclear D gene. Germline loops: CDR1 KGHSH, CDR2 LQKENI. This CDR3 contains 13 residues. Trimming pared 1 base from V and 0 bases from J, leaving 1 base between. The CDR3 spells CASSPLSYNEQFF. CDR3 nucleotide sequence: TGTGCCAGCTCACCACTCTCCTACAATGAGCAGTTCTTC. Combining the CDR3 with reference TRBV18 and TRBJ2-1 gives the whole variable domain NAGVMQNPRHLVRRRGQEARLRCSPMKGHSHVYWYRQLPEEGLKFMVYLQKENIIDESGMPKERFSAEFPKEGPSILRIQQVVRGDSAAYFCASSPLSYNEQFFGPGTRLTVL.

The CDR3 spells CASSRRLLMVGEQYF. Here the CDR3 DNA reads TGCGCCAGCAGCCGACGACTATTAATGGTGGGCGAGCAGTACTTC. The chain employs TRBV4-3 and TRBJ2-7; D is perhaps TRBD2 (5 bases). With 4 bases removed from V and 6 bases from J, the gap between germline ends came to 19 bases. The CDR3 has 15 residues. The germline gives CDR1 LGHNA, CDR2 YSLEER.

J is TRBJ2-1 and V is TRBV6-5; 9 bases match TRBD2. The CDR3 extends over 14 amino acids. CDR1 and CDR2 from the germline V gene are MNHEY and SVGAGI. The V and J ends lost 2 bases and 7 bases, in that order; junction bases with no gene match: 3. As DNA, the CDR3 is TGTGCCAGCAGTTACGCGGGGGGGCCAAATGAGCAGTTCTTC. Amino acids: CASSYAGGPNEQFF.

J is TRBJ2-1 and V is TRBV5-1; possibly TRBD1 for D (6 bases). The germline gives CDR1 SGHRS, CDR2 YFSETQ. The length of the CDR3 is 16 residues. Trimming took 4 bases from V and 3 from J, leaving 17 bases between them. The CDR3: CASSRTEAGVYNEQFF. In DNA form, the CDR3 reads TGCGCCAGCAGCCGGACGGAAGCAGGGGTCTACAATGAGCAGTTCTTC.

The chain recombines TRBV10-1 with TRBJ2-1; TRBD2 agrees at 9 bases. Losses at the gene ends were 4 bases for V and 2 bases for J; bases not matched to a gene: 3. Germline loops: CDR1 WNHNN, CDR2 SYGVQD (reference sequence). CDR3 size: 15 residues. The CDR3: CASSVAGGPYNEQFF. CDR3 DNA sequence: TGCGCCAGCAGTGTGGCGGGGGGGCCCTACAATGAGCAGTTCTTC.

The CDR3 DNA reads as TGTGCCAGCAGTTACAAAGGGACAGGGCCCACTGAAGCTTTCTTT. Translating gives CASSYKGTGPTEAFF. The V and J genes are TRBV6-5 and TRBJ1-1; 9 nucleotides agree with TRBD1. Trimming at V came to 2 bases and at J to 4 bases, leaving 5 bases not matched to a gene. There are 15 residues in the CDR3. Germline V lookup: CDR1 MNHEY, CDR2 SVGAGI.

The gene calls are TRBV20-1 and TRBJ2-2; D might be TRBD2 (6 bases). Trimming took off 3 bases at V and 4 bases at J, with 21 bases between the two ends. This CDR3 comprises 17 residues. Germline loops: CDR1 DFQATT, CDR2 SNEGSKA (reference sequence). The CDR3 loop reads CSASEIRRDLRTGELFF. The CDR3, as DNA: TGCAGTGCTAGTGAAATCCGCCGGGACTTGCGCACCGGGGAGCTGTTTTTT.

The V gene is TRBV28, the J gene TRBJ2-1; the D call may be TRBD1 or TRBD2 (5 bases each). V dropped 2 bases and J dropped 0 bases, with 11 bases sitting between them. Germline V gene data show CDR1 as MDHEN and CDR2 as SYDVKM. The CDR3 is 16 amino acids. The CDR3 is CASSLGTGSSYNEQFF. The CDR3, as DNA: TGTGCCAGCAGTTTAGGGACGGGAAGCTCCTACAATGAGCAGTTCTTC.

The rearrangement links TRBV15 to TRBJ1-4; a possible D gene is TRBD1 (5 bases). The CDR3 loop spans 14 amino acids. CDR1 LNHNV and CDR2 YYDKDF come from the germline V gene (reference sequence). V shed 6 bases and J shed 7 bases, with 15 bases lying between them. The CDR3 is CATRAGMGTEKLFF. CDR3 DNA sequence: TGTGCCACCAGAGCCGGGATGGGGACTGAAAAACTGTTTTTT.

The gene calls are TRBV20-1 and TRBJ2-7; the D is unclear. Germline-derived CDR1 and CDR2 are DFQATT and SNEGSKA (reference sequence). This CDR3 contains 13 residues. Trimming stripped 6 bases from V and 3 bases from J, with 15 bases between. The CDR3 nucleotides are TGCAGTGCGAGTGGCCGTGAGGTCTACGAGCAGTACTTC. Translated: CSASGREVYEQYF.

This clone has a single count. CDR3 sequence (DNA): TGCGCCAGCAGCCAAGGGGGGGGCGCGGGCTATGGCTACACCTTC. Amino acids: CASSQGGGAGYGYTF. V is TRBV4-3 and J is TRBJ1-2, with D perhaps matching TRBD1 (6 bases). The CDR3 covers 15 residues. Trimming removed 1 base at V and 4 bases at J, with 13 bases between. Germline-derived CDR1 and CDR2 are LGHNA and YSLEER.

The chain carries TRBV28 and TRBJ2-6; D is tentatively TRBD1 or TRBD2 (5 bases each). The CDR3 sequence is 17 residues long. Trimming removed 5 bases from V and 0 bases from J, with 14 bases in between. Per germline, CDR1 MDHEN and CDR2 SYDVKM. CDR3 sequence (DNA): TGTGCCAGCAGTACCCGGGACGCAAGCTCTGGGGCCAACGTCCTGACTTTC. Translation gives CASSTRDASSGANVLTF.

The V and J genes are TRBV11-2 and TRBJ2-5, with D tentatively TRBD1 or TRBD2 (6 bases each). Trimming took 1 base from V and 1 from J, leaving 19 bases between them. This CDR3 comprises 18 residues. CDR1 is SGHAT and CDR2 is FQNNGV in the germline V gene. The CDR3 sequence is CASSLGRIRGTTQETQYF. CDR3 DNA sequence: TGTGCCAGCAGCTTAGGAAGGATTCGGGGGACAACCCAAGAGACCCAGTACTTC.

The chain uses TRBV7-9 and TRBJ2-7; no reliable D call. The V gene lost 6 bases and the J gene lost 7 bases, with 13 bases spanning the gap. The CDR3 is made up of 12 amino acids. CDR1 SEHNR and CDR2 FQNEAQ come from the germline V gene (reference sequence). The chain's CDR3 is CASRDGPWEQYF. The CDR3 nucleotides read TGTGCCAGCAGGGACGGGCCCTGGGAGCAGTACTTC. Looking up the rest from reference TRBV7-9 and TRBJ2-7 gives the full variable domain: DTGVSQNPRHKITKRGQNVTFRCDPISEHNRLYWYRQTLGQGPEFLTYFQNEAQLEKSRLLSDRFSAERPKGSFSTLEIQRTEQGDSAMYLCASRDGPWEQYFGPGTRLTVT.

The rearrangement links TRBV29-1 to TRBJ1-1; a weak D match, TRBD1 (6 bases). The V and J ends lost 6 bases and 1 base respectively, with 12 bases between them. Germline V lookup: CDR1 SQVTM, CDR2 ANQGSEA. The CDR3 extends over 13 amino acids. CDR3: CSVRGASNTEAFF. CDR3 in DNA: TGCAGCGTGAGGGGGGCGTCGAACACTGAAGCTTTCTTT.

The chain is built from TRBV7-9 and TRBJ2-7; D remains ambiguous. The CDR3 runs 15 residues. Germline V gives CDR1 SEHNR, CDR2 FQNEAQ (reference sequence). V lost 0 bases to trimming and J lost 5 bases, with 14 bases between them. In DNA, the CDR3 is TGTGCCAGCAGCTTAGCCGGGCAGCCCTTGGACGAGCAGTACTTC. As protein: CASSLAGQPLDEQYF.

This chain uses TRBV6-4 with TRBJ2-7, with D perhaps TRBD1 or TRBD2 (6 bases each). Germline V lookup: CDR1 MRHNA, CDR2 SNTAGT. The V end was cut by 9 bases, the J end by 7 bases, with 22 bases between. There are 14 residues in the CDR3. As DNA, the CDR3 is TGTGCCAGTGCCCACCCGGGGGACAAAGGGGAGCAGTACTTC. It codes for CASAHPGDKGEQYF.

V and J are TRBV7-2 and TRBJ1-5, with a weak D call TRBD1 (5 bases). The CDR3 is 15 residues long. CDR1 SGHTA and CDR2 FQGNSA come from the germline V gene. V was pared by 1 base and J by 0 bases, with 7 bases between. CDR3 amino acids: CASSLDRYSNQPQHF. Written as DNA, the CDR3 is TGTGCCAGCAGCTTAGACAGGTATAGCAATCAGCCCCAGCATTTT.

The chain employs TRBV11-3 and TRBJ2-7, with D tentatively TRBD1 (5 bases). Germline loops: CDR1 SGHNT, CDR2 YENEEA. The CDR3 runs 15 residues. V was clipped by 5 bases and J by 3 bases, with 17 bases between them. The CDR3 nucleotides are TGTGCCAGCAGCGCCACAGGACAACCGTTCTACGAGCAGTACTTC. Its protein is CASSATGQPFYEQYF. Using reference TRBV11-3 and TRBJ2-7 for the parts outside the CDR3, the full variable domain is EAGVVQSPRYKIIEKKQPVAFWCNPISGHNTLYWYLQNLGQGPELLIRYENEEAVDDSQLPKDRFSAERLKGVDSTLKIQPAELGDSAVYLCASSATGQPFYEQYFGPGTRLTVT.

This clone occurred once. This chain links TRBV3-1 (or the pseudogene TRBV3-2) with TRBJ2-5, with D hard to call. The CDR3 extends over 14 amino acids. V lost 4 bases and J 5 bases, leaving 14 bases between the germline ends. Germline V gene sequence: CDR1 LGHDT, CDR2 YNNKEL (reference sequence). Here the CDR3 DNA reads TGTGCCAGCAGCCCAAGCGCGGCTGTGGAGACCCAGTACTTC. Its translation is CASSPSAAVETQYF.

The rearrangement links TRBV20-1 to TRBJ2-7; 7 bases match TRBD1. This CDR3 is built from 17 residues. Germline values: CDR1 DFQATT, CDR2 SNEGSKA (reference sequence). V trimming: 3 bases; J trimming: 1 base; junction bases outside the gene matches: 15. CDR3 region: CSASLPRMDRQSYEQYF. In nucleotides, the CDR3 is TGCAGTGCTAGTCTTCCAAGGATGGACAGGCAATCCTACGAGCAGTACTTC.

The CDR3 spells CASSSGQGFRETQYF. Written as DNA, the CDR3 is TGTGCCAGCAGTTCGGGACAGGGGTTTCGGGAGACCCAGTACTTC. V gene TRBV7-2 combines with J gene TRBJ2-5; 10 positions match TRBD1. The ends lost 6 bases at V and 5 bases at J; junction bases unmatched: 9. The length of the CDR3 is 15 residues. Germline CDR1 SGHTA, CDR2 FQGNSA.

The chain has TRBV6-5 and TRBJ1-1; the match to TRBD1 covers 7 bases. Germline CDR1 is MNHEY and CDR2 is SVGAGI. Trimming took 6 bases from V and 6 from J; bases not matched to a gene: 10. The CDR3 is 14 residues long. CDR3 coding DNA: TGTGCCAGCAGACGTGACAGGGATTACCCTGAAGCTTTCTTT. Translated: CASRRDRDYPEAFF.

CDR3 loop: CASIMGGEETQYF. CDR3 sequence (DNA): TGTGCCAGCATCATGGGGGGCGAAGAGACCCAGTACTTC. V and J are TRBV12-3 or TRBV12-4 and TRBJ2-5; TRBD1 or TRBD2 may be the D gene (6 bases each). The CDR3 totals 13 residues. The V gene lost 7 bases and the J gene lost 3 bases, with 12 bases spanning the gap.

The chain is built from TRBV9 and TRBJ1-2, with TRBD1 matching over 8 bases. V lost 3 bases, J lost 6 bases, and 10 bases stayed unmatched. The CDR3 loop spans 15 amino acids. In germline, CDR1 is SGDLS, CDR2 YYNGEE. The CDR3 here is CASSATPAGGDGYTF. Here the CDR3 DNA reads TGTGCCAGCAGCGCTACCCCCGCAGGGGGCGATGGCTACACCTTC.

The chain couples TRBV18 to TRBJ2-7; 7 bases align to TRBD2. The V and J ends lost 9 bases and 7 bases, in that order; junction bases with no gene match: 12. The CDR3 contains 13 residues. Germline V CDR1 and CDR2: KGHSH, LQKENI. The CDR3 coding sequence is TGTGCCAGTTCATCGGGGCTAGCGGATGAGCAGTACTTC. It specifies CASSSGLADEQYF.

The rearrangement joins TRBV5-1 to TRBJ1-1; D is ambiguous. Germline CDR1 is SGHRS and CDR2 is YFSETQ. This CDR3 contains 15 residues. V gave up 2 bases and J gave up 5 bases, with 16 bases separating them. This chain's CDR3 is CASSFVANRATEAFF. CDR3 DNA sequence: TGCGCCAGCAGCTTCGTGGCAAATAGGGCGACTGAAGCTTTCTTT.

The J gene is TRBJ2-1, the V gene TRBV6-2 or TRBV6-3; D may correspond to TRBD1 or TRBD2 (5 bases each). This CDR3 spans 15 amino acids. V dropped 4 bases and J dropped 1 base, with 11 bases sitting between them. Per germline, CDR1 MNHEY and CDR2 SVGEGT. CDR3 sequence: CASSLGTGSYNEQFF. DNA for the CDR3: TGTGCCAGCAGTTTAGGGACCGGGTCCTACAATGAGCAGTTCTTC.

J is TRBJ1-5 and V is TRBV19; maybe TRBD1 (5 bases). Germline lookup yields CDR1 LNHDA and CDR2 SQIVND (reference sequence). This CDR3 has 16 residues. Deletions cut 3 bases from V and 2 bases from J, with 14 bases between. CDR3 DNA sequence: TGTGCCAGTAGTATCGGGACTTACTTGGGCAATCAGCCCCAGCATTTT. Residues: CASSIGTYLGNQPQHF.